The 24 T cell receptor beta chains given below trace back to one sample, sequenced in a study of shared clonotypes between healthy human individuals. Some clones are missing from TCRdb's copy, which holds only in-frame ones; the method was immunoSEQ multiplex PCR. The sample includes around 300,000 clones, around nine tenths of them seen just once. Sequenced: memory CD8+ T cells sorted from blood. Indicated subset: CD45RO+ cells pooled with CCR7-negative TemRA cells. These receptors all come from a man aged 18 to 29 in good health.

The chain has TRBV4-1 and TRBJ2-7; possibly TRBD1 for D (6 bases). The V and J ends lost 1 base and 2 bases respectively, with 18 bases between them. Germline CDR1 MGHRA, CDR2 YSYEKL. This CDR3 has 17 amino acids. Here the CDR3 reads CASSQVPHRVLAYEQYF. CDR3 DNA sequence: TGCGCCAGCAGCCAAGTCCCCCACAGGGTGCTTGCCTACGAGCAGTACTTC.

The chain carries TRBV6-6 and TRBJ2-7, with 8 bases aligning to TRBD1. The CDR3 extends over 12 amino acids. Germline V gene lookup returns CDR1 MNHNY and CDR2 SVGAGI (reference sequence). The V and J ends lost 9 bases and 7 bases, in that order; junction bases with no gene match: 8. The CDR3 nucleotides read TGTGCCAGTCTTCCAGGGGGCGGTGAGCAGTACTTC. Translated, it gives CASLPGGGEQYF.

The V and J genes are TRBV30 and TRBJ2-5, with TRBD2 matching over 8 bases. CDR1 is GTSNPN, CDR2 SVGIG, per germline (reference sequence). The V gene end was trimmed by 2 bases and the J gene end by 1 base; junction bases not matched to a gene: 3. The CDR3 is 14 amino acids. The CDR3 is CAWSFTSGQETQYF. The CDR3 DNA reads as TGTGCCTGGAGTTTCACTAGCGGCCAAGAGACCCAGTACTTC.

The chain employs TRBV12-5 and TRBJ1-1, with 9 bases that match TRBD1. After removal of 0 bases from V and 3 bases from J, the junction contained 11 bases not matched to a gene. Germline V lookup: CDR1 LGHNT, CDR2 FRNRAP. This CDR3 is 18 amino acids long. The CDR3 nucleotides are TGTGCTAGTGGTTTGGTAGGCCGGGACAGGGCCTCAGACACTGAAGCTTTCTTT. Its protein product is CASGLVGRDRASDTEAFF.

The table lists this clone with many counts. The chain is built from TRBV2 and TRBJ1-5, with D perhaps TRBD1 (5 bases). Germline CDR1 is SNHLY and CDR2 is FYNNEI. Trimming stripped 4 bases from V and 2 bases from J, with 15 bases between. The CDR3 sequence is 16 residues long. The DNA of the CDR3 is TGTGCCAGCAGTGGGGTTCTTAGGGGCGGCAATCAGCCCCAGCATTTT. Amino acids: CASSGVLRGGNQPQHF.

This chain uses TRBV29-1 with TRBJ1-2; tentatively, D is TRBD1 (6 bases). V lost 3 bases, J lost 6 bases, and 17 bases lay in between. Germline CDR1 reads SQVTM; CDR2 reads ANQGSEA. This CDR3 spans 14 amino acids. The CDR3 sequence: CSVDSPGELDGYTF. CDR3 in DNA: TGCAGCGTTGATAGTCCAGGGGAGTTGGATGGCTACACCTTC.

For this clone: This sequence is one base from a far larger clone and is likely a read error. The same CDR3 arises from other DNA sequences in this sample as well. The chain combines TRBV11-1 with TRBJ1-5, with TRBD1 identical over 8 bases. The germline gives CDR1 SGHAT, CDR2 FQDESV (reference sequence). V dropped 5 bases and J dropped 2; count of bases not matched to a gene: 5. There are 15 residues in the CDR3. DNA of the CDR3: TGTGCCAGCAGCCCGACAGGGGCCGGCAATCAGCCCCAGCATTTT. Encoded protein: CASSPTGAGNQPQHF.

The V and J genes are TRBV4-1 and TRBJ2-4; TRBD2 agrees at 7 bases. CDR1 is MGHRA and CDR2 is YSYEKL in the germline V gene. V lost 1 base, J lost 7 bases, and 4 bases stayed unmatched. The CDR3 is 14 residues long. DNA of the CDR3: TGCGCCAGCAGCCAAGTGGGGGGGAATAACATTCAGTACTTC. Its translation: CASSQVGGNNIQYF.

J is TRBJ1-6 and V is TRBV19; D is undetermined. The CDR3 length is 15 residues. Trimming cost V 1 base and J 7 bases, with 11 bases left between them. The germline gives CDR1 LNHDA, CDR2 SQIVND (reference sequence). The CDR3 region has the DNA TGTGCCAGTAGTATAGGGGCAGGTGGAAATTCACCCCTCCACTTT. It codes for CASSIGAGGNSPLHF.

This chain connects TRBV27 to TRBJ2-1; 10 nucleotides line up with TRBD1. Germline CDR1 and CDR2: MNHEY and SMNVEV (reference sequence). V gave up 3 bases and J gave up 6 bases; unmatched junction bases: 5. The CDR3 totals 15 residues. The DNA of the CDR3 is TGTGCCAGCAGTTTTGACAGGGGGCGCTTCAATGAGCAGTTCTTC. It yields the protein CASSFDRGRFNEQFF.

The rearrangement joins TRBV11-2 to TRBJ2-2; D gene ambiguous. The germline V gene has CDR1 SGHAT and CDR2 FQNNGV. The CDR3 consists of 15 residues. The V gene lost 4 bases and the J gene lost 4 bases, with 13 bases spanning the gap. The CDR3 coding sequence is TGTGCCAGCAGCTCCCTAGGGCTTCCCACCGGGGAGCTGTTTTTT. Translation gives CASSSLGLPTGELFF. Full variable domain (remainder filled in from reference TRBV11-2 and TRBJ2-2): EAGVAQSPRYKIIEKRQSVAFWCNPISGHATLYWYQQILGQGPKLLIQFQNNGVVDDSQLPKDRFSAERLKGVDSTLKIQPAKLEDSAVYLCASSSLGLPTGELFFGEGSRLTVL.

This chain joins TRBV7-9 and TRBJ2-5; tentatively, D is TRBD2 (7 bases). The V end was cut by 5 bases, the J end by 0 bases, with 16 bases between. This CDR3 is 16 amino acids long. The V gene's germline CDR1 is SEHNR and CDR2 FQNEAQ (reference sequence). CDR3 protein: CASSAREGGNQETQYF. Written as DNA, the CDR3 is TGTGCCAGCAGCGCGAGAGAGGGGGGGAACCAAGAGACCCAGTACTTC.

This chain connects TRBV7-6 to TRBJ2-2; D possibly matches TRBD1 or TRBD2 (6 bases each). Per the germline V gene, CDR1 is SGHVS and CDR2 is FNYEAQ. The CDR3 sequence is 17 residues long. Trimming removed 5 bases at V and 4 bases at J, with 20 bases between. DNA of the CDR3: TGTGCCAGCAGCATGACCAGGGGAGGAGGTGGCACCGGGGAGCTGTTTTTT. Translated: CASSMTRGGGGTGELFF. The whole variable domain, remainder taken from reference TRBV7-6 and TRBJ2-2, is GAGVSQSPRYKVTKRGQDVALRCDPISGHVSLYWYRQALGQGPEFLTYFNYEAQQDKSGLPNDRFSAERPEGSISTLTIQRTEQRDSAMYRCASSMTRGGGGTGELFFGEGSRLTVL.

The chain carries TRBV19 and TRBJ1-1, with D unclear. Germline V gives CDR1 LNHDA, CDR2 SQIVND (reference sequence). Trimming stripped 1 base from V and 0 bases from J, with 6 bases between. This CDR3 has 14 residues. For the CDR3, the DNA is TGTGCCAGTAGTATAGGGGGAATGAACACTGAAGCTTTCTTT. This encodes CASSIGGMNTEAFF.

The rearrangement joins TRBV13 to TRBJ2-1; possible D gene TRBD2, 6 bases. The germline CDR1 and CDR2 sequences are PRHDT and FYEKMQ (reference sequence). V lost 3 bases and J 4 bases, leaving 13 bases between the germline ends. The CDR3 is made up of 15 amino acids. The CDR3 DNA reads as TGTGCCAGCAGCTTCCGGAAGGGACTGTACAATGAGCAGTTCTTC. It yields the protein CASSFRKGLYNEQFF.

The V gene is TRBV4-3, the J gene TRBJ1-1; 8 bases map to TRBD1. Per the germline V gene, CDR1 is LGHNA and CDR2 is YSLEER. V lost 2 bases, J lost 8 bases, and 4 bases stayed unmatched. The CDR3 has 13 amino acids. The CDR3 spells CASSQRTGFEAFF. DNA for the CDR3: TGCGCCAGCAGCCAACGGACAGGGTTCGAAGCTTTCTTT.

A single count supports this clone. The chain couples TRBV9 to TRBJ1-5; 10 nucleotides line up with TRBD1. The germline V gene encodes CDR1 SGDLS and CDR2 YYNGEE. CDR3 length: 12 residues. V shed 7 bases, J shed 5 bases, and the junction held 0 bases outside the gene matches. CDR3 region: CASGQGDQPQHF. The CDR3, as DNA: TGTGCCAGCGGACAGGGGGATCAGCCCCAGCATTTT.

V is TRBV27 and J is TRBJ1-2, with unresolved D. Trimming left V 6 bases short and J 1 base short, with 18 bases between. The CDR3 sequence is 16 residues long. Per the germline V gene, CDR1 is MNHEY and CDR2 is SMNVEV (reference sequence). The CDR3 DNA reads TGTGCCAGCAGCGAATCGGTAGGTGTGCGTAACTATGGCTACACCTTC. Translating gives CASSESVGVRNYGYTF.

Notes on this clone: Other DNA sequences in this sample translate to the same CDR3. The CDR3 DNA follows: TGTGCCAGCGGGATTTCCTACGAGCAGTACTTC. This encodes CASGISYEQYF. The chain links TRBV6-5 to TRBJ2-7; D is unresolved. The CDR3 is 11 residues long. The germline V gene encodes CDR1 MNHEY and CDR2 SVGAGI. V dropped 8 bases and J dropped 1 base, with 6 bases sitting between them.

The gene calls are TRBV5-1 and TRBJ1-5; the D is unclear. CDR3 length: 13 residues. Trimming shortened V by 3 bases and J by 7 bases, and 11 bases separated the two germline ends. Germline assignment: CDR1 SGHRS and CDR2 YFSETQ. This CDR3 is CASSSISGQPQHF. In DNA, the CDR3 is TGCGCCAGCAGCTCCATTAGTGGGCAGCCCCAGCATTTT. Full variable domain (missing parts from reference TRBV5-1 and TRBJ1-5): KAGVTQTPRYLIKTRGQQVTLSCSPISGHRSVSWYQQTPGQGLQFLFEYFSETQRNKGNFPGRFSGRQFSNSRSEMNVSTLELGDSALYLCASSSISGQPQHFGDGTRLSIL.

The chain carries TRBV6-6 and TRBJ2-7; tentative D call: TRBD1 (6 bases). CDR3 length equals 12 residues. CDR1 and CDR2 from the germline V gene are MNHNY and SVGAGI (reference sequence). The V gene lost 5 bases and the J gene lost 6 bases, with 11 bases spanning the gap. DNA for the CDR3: TGTGCCAGCAGTCAGACAGGTCTCGAGCAGTACTTC. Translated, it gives CASSQTGLEQYF.

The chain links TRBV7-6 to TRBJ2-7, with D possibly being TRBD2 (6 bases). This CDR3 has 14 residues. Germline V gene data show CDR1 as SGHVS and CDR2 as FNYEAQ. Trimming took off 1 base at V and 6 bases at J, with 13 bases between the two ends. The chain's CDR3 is CASSLGRGRTEQYF. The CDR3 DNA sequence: TGTGCCAGCAGCTTAGGTCGGGGGAGGACCGAGCAGTACTTC.

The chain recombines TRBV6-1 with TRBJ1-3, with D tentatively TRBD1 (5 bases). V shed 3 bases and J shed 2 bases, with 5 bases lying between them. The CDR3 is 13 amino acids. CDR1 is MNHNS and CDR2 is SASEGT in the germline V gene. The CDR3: CASSDRAGNTIYF. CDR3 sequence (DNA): TGTGCCAGCAGTGACAGGGCTGGAAACACCATATATTTT.

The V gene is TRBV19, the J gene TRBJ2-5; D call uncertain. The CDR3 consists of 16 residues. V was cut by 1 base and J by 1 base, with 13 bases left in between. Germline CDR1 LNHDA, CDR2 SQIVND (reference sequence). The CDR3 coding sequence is TGTGCCAGTAGTATAGCCATCGACATTCCCCAAGAGACCCAGTACTTC. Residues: CASSIAIDIPQETQYF.